The 17 T cell receptor beta chains below come from one sample, sequenced in a study of cytotoxic CD8 clonotypes in ibrutinib-treated CLL. TCRdb keeps only in-frame clones here, not all; method: immunoSEQ multiplex PCR. The table has 90,000 to 100,000 clones, almost 80% seen once. Sequences were derived from PBMCs, sampled after 12 months of ibrutinib treatment. The receptor set was obtained from a human donor with chronic lymphocytic leukemia.

The gene calls are TRBV5-6 and TRBJ2-7; no reliable D call. The CDR3 is 16 residues long. The germline V and J ends were trimmed by 4 bases and 5 bases, with 22 bases remaining between them. Germline CDR1 and CDR2: SGHDT and YYEEEE. The CDR3 nucleotides are TGTGCCAGCAGCCTCCGTATAGGAACCCTCGAGGACGAGCAGTACTTC. Translating gives CASSLRIGTLEDEQYF.

This sequence joins TRBV12-5 and TRBJ1-1; D is unclear. Trimming stripped 3 bases from V and 1 base from J, with 12 bases between. From germline, CDR1 is LGHNT and CDR2 FRNRAP. The CDR3 is 15 amino acids. The CDR3, as DNA: TGTGCTAGTGGTTTCGCGCTCGGACCGAACACTGAAGCTTTCTTT. Its protein is CASGFALGPNTEAFF.

This sequence joins TRBV5-1 and TRBJ1-1; D might be TRBD1 (5 bases). With 5 bases removed from V and 2 bases from J, the gap between germline ends came to 16 bases. This CDR3 is built from 15 residues. CDR1 is SGHRS, CDR2 YFSETQ, per germline. CDR3 protein: CASSRRGLENTEAFF. The DNA for the CDR3 is TGCGCCAGCAGTCGGAGGGGTTTGGAAAACACTGAAGCTTTCTTT.

This clone was detected only once. This chain joins TRBV18 and TRBJ2-7; 9 bases are a match to TRBD1. The CDR3 consists of 14 residues. Germline V gene data show CDR1 as KGHSH and CDR2 as LQKENI. The J segment lost 5 bases and the V segment lost 2 bases, leaving 4 bases of the junction unmatched. The CDR3 is CASSPAGTGNEQYF. The CDR3 region has the DNA TGTGCCAGCTCACCAGCCGGGACAGGGAACGAGCAGTACTTC.

The chain's CDR3 is CASSQGQGNEKLFF. The CDR3 DNA reads TGTGCCAGTAGTCAAGGACAGGGTAATGAAAAACTGTTTTTT. The chain couples TRBV19 to TRBJ1-4; 8 positions agree with TRBD1. The CDR3 loop spans 14 amino acids. Losses at the gene ends were 5 bases for V and 4 bases for J; bases not matched to a gene: 3. Germline assignment: CDR1 LNHDA and CDR2 SQIVND (reference sequence).

The chain uses TRBV15 and TRBJ1-3; D remains ambiguous. The CDR3 spans 17 residues. Trimming stripped 0 bases from V and 0 bases from J, with 12 bases between. Germline lookup yields CDR1 LNHNV and CDR2 YYDKDF (reference sequence). The CDR3 DNA follows: TGTGCCACCAGCAGAGATCGGACTTCCAACTCTGGAAACACCATATATTTT. It is translated as CATSRDRTSNSGNTIYF.

The rearrangement links TRBV28 to TRBJ2-5; a possible D gene is TRBD2 (5 bases). CDR1 is MDHEN, CDR2 SYDVKM, per germline. V gave up 5 bases and J gave up 2 bases, with 9 bases separating them. There are 13 residues in the CDR3. The CDR3 coding sequence is TGTGCCAGCAGTGGAGGAAATCAAGAGACCCAGTACTTC. This codes for CASSGGNQETQYF.

This chain links TRBV11-3 with TRBJ2-7, with 15 bases lining up with TRBD2. J lost 3 bases, V lost 5 bases, and 5 bases had no gene match. CDR1 SGHNT and CDR2 YENEEA come from the germline V gene. This CDR3 comprises 16 residues. CDR3 DNA sequence: TGTGCCAGCAGCCCCAGGACTAGCGGGGGGGGCTACGAGCAGTACTTC. Translated, it gives CASSPRTSGGGYEQYF.

The chain recombines TRBV29-1 with TRBJ2-1; TRBD2 matches 15 bases. CDR1 SQVTM and CDR2 ANQGSEA come from the germline V gene. V lost 2 bases to trimming and J lost 0 bases; unmatched junction nucleotides: 23. This CDR3 comprises 24 residues. The CDR3 sequence is CSVERTPRTSGGAWQHNSYNEQFF. The CDR3 DNA reads TGCAGCGTTGAACGAACCCCTCGGACTAGCGGGGGGGCCTGGCAACATAACTCCTACAATGAGCAGTTCTTC.

In its sample, this clone was seen once. V and J are TRBV4-1 and TRBJ1-1; no clear D. There are 14 residues in the CDR3. Deletions cut 4 bases from V and 4 bases from J, with 13 bases between. Germline V gene lookup returns CDR1 MGHRA and CDR2 YSYEKL. CDR3 residues: CASSLQRVGTEAFF. Here the CDR3 DNA reads TGCGCCAGCAGCCTTCAGAGGGTGGGCACTGAAGCTTTCTTT.

This clone came up a few times. This chain joins TRBV7-8 and TRBJ2-3, with 10 bases identical to TRBD2. The germline V gene has CDR1 SGHVS and CDR2 FQNEAQ. V shed 5 bases and J 5 bases; nucleotides not matched to a gene: 7. There are 15 residues in the CDR3. CDR3 sequence (DNA): TGTGCCAGCAGCGCACGCTCTAGCGGGGGAGATACGCAGTATTTT. As protein: CASSARSSGGDTQYF. The full variable domain, rest sourced from reference TRBV7-8 and TRBJ2-3, is GAGVSQSPRYKVAKRGQDVALRCDPISGHVSLFWYQQALGQGPEFLTYFQNEAQLDKSGLPSDRFFAERPEGSVSTLKIQRTQQEDSAVYLCASSARSSGGDTQYFGPGTRLTVL.

The chain employs TRBV7-2 and TRBJ1-2, with D possibly TRBD1 on 5 matching bases. Germline CDR1 and CDR2: SGHTA and FQGNSA. The V and J ends lost 4 bases and 7 bases respectively, with 16 bases between them. The CDR3 extends over 14 amino acids. CDR3 residues: CASSSLFGQGGYTF. The DNA for the CDR3 is TGTGCCAGCAGCTCCCTCTTCGGCCAGGGTGGCTACACCTTC.

The chain uses TRBV2 and TRBJ1-1; TRBD1 might be the D (5 bases). The germline V and J ends were trimmed by 0 bases and 5 bases, with 13 bases remaining between them. The CDR3 runs to 15 residues. Germline loops: CDR1 SNHLY, CDR2 FYNNEI. This CDR3 reads CASSEASMGGTEAFF. For the CDR3, the DNA is TGTGCCAGCAGTGAAGCTTCTATGGGGGGGACTGAAGCTTTCTTT.

This sequence joins TRBV6-1 and TRBJ1-2; a weak D match, TRBD1 (6 bases). This CDR3 has 16 residues. V was clipped by 4 bases and J by 1 base, with 16 bases between them. Germline V lookup: CDR1 MNHNS, CDR2 SASEGT. Here the CDR3 reads CASSGTDRPVNYGYTF. As DNA, the CDR3 is TGTGCCAGCAGTGGAACTGACAGGCCCGTTAACTATGGCTACACCTTC.

The V gene is TRBV9, the J gene TRBJ2-2; a weak D match, TRBD1 (6 bases). Germline CDR1 and CDR2: SGDLS and YYNGEE. Trimming removed 4 bases from V and 0 bases from J, with 10 bases in between. The CDR3 is made up of 15 amino acids. The CDR3 DNA is TGTGCCAGCAGCCGAGGGGGTTCGAACACCGGGGAGCTGTTTTTT. The encoded protein is CASSRGGSNTGELFF.

The gene calls are TRBV6-4 and TRBJ2-2; weak D call: TRBD2 (6 bases). CDR1 and CDR2 from the germline V gene are MRHNA and SNTAGT. The CDR3 spans 13 residues. Trimming removed 8 bases from V and 2 bases from J, with 9 bases in between. CDR3 DNA: TGTGCCAGCGGGACTCAAAACACCGGGGAGCTGTTTTTT. Translated, it gives CASGTQNTGELFF.

V usage is TRBV25-1 and J usage is TRBJ2-7; a possible D gene is TRBD1 (5 bases). CDR3 length: 11 amino acids. V shed 6 bases and J shed 4 bases, with 7 bases lying between them. Germline CDR1 MGHDK, CDR2 SYGVNS. CDR3 in amino acids: CASSAGYEQYF. The CDR3 DNA is TGTGCCAGCAGCGCAGGGTACGAGCAGTACTTC.